Sequencing of this T cell receptor beta chain was carried out in a study of blood T cells in healthy people across ages. The donors, healthy Caucasians from Russia, were aged about 6 to 90. For the second PCR, which ran for about 6 to 12 cycles, a sample-barcoded 5' primer and a J-beta primer mix were used. Each CDR3 protein gets one entry after TCRdb re-called the 5' RACE reads with MiXCR. This table has roughly 1.9 million distinct CDR3 sequences, approximately 40% appearing once. The study, taken as a whole, reports: Whereas aged donors had fewer naive CD4+ cells, long-lived donors had more of them and higher diversity. Expanded clonotype shifts may have been confounded, as the donors had an unknown CMV status.

Germline V lookup: CDR1 SGHRS, CDR2 YFSETQ. V was pared by 2 bases and J by 6 bases, with 17 bases between. This CDR3 is 15 amino acids long. This clonotype was recorded a few times. The antigen is not known. Source material: blood. The TCR sequence derives from a human donor in good health. The chain is built from TRBV5-1 and TRBJ1-2; possible D gene TRBD1, 6 bases. CDR3 nucleotides: TGCGCCAGCAGCTTACAACAGGGAGGAGAAAATGGCTACACCTTC. Translated: CASSLQQGGENGYTF.